The 28 T cell receptor beta chains below all came from one sample that was sequenced in a study of blood T cells in healthy people across ages. A second PCR, run for about 6 to 12 cycles, used a sample-barcoded 5' primer plus a J-beta primer mix. From the 5' RACE reads, TCRdb called clonotypes with MiXCR, one entry per CDR3 protein. The sample has around 870,000 distinct CDR3 sequences, 29% seen once. Sequenced sample: blood. Receptor source: a woman at least 80 years old in good health.

There are a few counts of this clonotype. At one end the junction does not follow the germline gene, possibly because of a read error. The CDR3 spells CASSSFLAEEDAQYF. As DNA, the CDR3 is TGTGCCAGCAGTTCGTTCTTGGCGGAAGAAGATGCGCAGTATTTT. The rearrangement links TRBV12-3 or TRBV12-4 to TRBJ2-3; D remains ambiguous. The CDR3 sequence is 15 residues long.

The chain is built from TRBV2 and TRBJ1-5; the D is unclear. Trimming pared 6 bases from V and 7 bases from J, leaving 10 bases between. The CDR3 sequence is 12 residues long. CDR1 and CDR2 from the germline V gene are SNHLY and FYNNEI. CDR3 bases: TGTGCCAGCAGGACGGGGAGCCAGCCCCAGCATTTT. This translates into CASRTGSQPQHF.

The table lists this clonotype with many counts. The chain employs TRBV7-8 and TRBJ2-1, with 8 bases matching TRBD2. The V and J ends lost 1 base and 5 bases, in that order; junction bases with no gene match: 10. Per the germline V gene, CDR1 is SGHVS and CDR2 is FQNEAQ. This CDR3 has 17 amino acids. The CDR3 bases are TGTGCCAGCAGCTTAGGGTGGGGCGGGGGGACTAACAATGAGCAGTTCTTC. Its translation: CASSLGWGGGTNNEQFF.

In this sample, this clonotype turned up many times. The CDR3, as DNA: TGCAGTACGATAGACAGGGGGCTTCACTATGGCTACACCTTC. This sequence encodes CSTIDRGLHYGYTF. The chain links TRBV20-1 to TRBJ1-2, with 10 bases identical to TRBD1. CDR3 length: 14 amino acids. Germline lookup yields CDR1 DFQATT and CDR2 SNEGSKA (reference sequence). J was trimmed by 3 bases and V by 8 bases; bases with no gene match: 9.

The chain carries TRBV12-3 or TRBV12-4 and TRBJ2-3; possibly TRBD2 for D (6 bases). Trimming removed 6 bases from V and 15 bases from J, with 28 bases in between. This CDR3 contains 15 residues. The CDR3 DNA sequence: TGTGCCAGCAGACTCGGGGGTGGCGGAACAGATGCGGAATATTTT. Its protein is CASRLGGGGTDAEYF.

The V gene is TRBV20-1, the J gene TRBJ1-6, with D perhaps matching TRBD1 (5 bases). Trimming took 0 bases from V and 9 from J, leaving 18 bases between them. The CDR3 has 16 amino acids. Germline CDR1 reads DFQATT; CDR2 reads SNEGSKA (reference sequence). The CDR3 loop reads CSARDVGPGQGSPLHF. CDR3 DNA: TGCAGTGCTAGAGATGTTGGCCCAGGGCAGGGTTCACCCCTCCACTTT.

This clonotype was counted ten times or more. The genes are TRBV11-3 and TRBJ2-1; unclear D gene. Germline V gene data show CDR1 as SGHNT and CDR2 as YENEEA. Trimming stripped 6 bases from V and 6 bases from J, with 9 bases between. CDR3 length equals 12 residues. The CDR3 is CASRIHGNEQFF. The CDR3 DNA is TGTGCCAGCAGGATCCACGGCAATGAGCAGTTCTTC.

Comments on this clonotype: A read error is possible here, since a much larger clone lies one base away. The chain is built from TRBV7-2 and TRBJ2-5; 7 positions agree with TRBD2. Germline CDR1 reads SGHTA; CDR2 reads FQGNSA. With 8 bases clipped from V and 11 bases from J, the junction kept 17 bases outside the gene matches. The CDR3 extends over 14 amino acids. DNA for the CDR3: TGTGCCAGCGGGGCTAGCGGCGTCAACAATGAGCAGTACTTC. Translation gives CASGASGVNNEQYF.

Worth noting for this clonotype: This may arise from a read error, as a much more abundant clone is one base away. This sequence joins TRBV28 and TRBJ2-5; D is ambiguous. The last part of the DNA fits TRBJ2-7 better; the J call may be wrong. Germline lookup yields CDR1 MDHEN and CDR2 SYDVKM. The CDR3 loop spans 14 amino acids. The CDR3 loop is CASRFTRPSYEQYF. The CDR3 coding sequence is TGTGCCAGTCGATTCACGAGACCCTCCTACGAGCAGTACTTC.

This clonotype was picked up many times. The rearrangement uses TRBV20-1 and TRBJ2-3, with D possibly being TRBD2 (7 bases). Germline CDR1 and CDR2: DFQATT and SNEGSKA (reference sequence). V shed 5 bases and J shed 0 bases, with 18 bases lying between them. The CDR3 loop spans 16 amino acids. CDR3 in DNA: TGCAGTGCTCGTGGGGGGGCCACATCGAGCACAGATACGCAGTATTTT. Translation: CSARGGATSSTDTQYF.

The rearrangement links TRBV27 to TRBJ1-2; no definite D call. Germline CDR1 is MNHEY and CDR2 is SMNVEV (reference sequence). V dropped 2 bases and J dropped 10 bases, with 14 bases sitting between them. This CDR3 contains 13 residues. CDR3 loop: CASSLRSTSYYTF. The CDR3 bases are TGTGCCAGCAGTTTACGTTCAACCTCCTACTACACCTTC.

This clonotype was detected many times. This chain links TRBV29-1 with TRBJ2-7; 7 bases match TRBD1. J lost 2 bases, V lost 4 bases, and 8 bases had no gene match. There are 14 residues in the CDR3. Germline lookup yields CDR1 SQVTM and CDR2 ANQGSEA. CDR3: CSVVEKGGPYEQYF. CDR3 nucleotides: TGCAGCGTTGTTGAAAAAGGGGGCCCCTACGAGCAGTACTTC.

This clonotype was detected many times. V usage is TRBV7-9 and J usage is TRBJ1-5; tentatively, D is TRBD1 (6 bases). This CDR3 region has 12 residues. V gave up 5 bases and J gave up 9 bases, with 11 bases separating them. Germline V gives CDR1 SEHNR, CDR2 FQNEAQ (reference sequence). In DNA form, the CDR3 reads TGTGCCAGCAGCCCTCAGACAGGGCCCCAGCATTTT. The encoded protein is CASSPQTGPQHF.

The chain recombines TRBV7-2 with TRBJ2-5; D is unresolved. The CDR3 spans 12 residues. Trimming pared 5 bases from V and 7 bases from J, leaving 11 bases between. Germline V CDR1 and CDR2: SGHTA, FQGNSA. The CDR3 bases are TGTGCCAGCAGCCAATACGCTGGGACCCAGTACTTC. Protein: CASSQYAGTQYF.

The DNA of the CDR3 is TGTGCCAGCAGCGACGGGACGTTGGGCGGCTACACCTTC. Amino acids: CASSDGTLGGYTF. This chain connects TRBV2 to TRBJ1-2; D possibly corresponds to TRBD1 (5 bases). The germline V gene has CDR1 SNHLY and CDR2 FYNNEI. This CDR3 comprises 13 residues. V lost 6 bases and J 8 bases, leaving 16 bases between the germline ends.

This clonotype was detected a few times. V and J are TRBV20-1 and TRBJ1-5; TRBD1 matches at 7 bases. Germline CDR1 and CDR2: DFQATT and SNEGSKA (reference sequence). After removal of 6 bases from V and 6 bases from J, the junction contained 11 bases not matched to a gene. The CDR3 contains 14 residues. CDR3 region: CSARDSGFGQPQHF. The CDR3 DNA follows: TGCAGTGCAAGGGACAGCGGCTTCGGTCAGCCCCAGCATTTT.

This clonotype was detected ten times or more. The chain couples TRBV7-2 to TRBJ1-2; tentatively, D is TRBD1 (5 bases). This CDR3 is built from 15 residues. Deletions cut 5 bases from V and 3 bases from J, with 16 bases between. Germline lookup yields CDR1 SGHTA and CDR2 FQGNSA. CDR3 loop: CASSPRDSSYYGYTF. CDR3 DNA sequence: TGTGCCAGCAGCCCCCGGGACTCTAGCTACTATGGCTACACCTTC. Combining the CDR3 with reference TRBV7-2 and TRBJ1-2 gives the whole variable domain GAGVSQSPSNKVTEKGKDVELRCDPISGHTALYWYRQSLGQGLEFLIYFQGNSAPDKSGLPSDRFSAERTGGSVSTLTIQRTQQEDSAVYLCASSPRDSSYYGYTFGSGTRLTVV.

In the case of this clonotype: A clone one base away is much larger, so this may be a read error. The rearrangement uses TRBV6-2 or TRBV6-3 and TRBJ2-3; no firm D call. This CDR3 contains 15 residues. V was cut by 10 bases and J by 0 bases, with 17 bases left in between. CDR1 is MNHEY and CDR2 is SVGEGT in the germline V gene. CDR3 in DNA: TGTGCCACCAACGGACCAACCAGTAGCACAGATACGCAGTATTTT. Encoded protein: CATNGPTSSTDTQYF.

The chain employs TRBV27 and TRBJ2-5; 7 nucleotides align to TRBD1. Per the germline V gene, CDR1 is MNHEY and CDR2 is SMNVEV (reference sequence). The V and J ends lost 5 bases and 0 bases, in that order; junction bases with no gene match: 12. The CDR3 contains 17 residues. This CDR3 is CASSRRDSNYYQETQYF. As DNA, the CDR3 is TGTGCCAGCAGTCGCCGGGACAGCAATTATTACCAAGAGACCCAGTACTTC.

V gene TRBV5-1 combines with J gene TRBJ2-4; no clear D. With 2 bases removed from V and 7 bases from J, the gap between germline ends came to 16 bases. Germline lookup yields CDR1 SGHRS and CDR2 YFSETQ. This CDR3 has 15 residues. The CDR3 nucleotides read TGCGCCAGCAGCTTAGCGTCCGTCCCAAGTAACATTCAGTACTTC. As protein: CASSLASVPSNIQYF.

In its sample, this clonotype was seen a few times. This clone may be a read error of a much larger clone one base away. V and J are TRBV27 and TRBJ1-2; TRBD1 matches 9 bases. The CDR3 has 13 residues. Trimming at V came to 4 bases and at J to 4 bases, leaving 1 base not matched to a gene. Per the germline V gene, CDR1 is MNHEY and CDR2 is SMNVEV (reference sequence). In nucleotides, the CDR3 is TGTGCCAGCAGTTGGACAGGGGCCTATGGCTACACCTTC. This gives the protein CASSWTGAYGYTF.

The V call is TRBV3-1, the J call TRBJ1-5, with D maybe TRBD1 (5 bases). V was trimmed by 0 bases and J by 6 bases, leaving 15 bases between them. This CDR3 is built from 16 residues. Germline CDR1 and CDR2: LGHDT and YNNKEL (reference sequence). The CDR3 DNA reads as TGTGCCAGCAGCCAAGATCTCGCGCAGGGCGGTCAGCCCCAGCATTTT. Amino acids: CASSQDLAQGGQPQHF.

A word on this clonotype: An end of the junction differs from the germline gene, which may be a read error. The chain has TRBV28 and TRBJ2-7; D gene uncertain. The germline gives CDR1 MDHEN, CDR2 SYDVKM. The CDR3 is 14 residues long. The CDR3 is CASSEKAALYERYF. In DNA form, the CDR3 reads TGTGCCAGCAGTGAAAAGGCGGCCCTTTACGAGCGGTACTTC.

This clonotype was seen a handful of times. DNA for the CDR3: TGCGCCAGCAGCTCACCGGGACAGAACACTGAAGCTTTCTTT. It translates to CASSSPGQNTEAFF. The rearrangement links TRBV5-1 to TRBJ1-1, with D possibly matching TRBD1 (6 bases). V lost 3 bases and J lost 1, with 10 bases in between. The CDR3 length is 14 residues. The germline V gene encodes CDR1 SGHRS and CDR2 YFSETQ. The variable domain in full, with the rest retrieved from reference TRBV5-1 and TRBJ1-1, is KAGVTQTPRYLIKTRGQQVTLSCSPISGHRSVSWYQQTPGQGLQFLFEYFSETQRNKGNFPGRFSGRQFSNSRSEMNVSTLELGDSALYLCASSSPGQNTEAFFGQGTRLTVV.

Ten or more counts support this clonotype. J is TRBJ2-7 and V is TRBV10-3; 8 bases agree with TRBD1. Germline V gene data show CDR1 as ENHRY and CDR2 as SYGVKD. The CDR3 extends over 13 amino acids. The J segment lost 5 bases and the V segment lost 3 bases, leaving 3 bases of the junction unmatched. CDR3 nucleotide sequence: TGTGCCATCAGTGAACGGACAGGGAACGAGCAGTACTTC. Translating it yields CAISERTGNEQYF.

The J gene is TRBJ2-5, the V gene TRBV19, with 7 bases aligning to TRBD1. Looked up from germline, CDR1 is LNHDA and CDR2 is SQIVND (reference sequence). The CDR3 length is 13 residues. V dropped 6 bases and J dropped 11; count of bases not matched to a gene: 12. CDR3 nucleotides: TGTGCCAGTAGCCGAGGGACAGACGCTGGGCAGTACTTC. Its translation: CASSRGTDAGQYF. Full variable domain (outside the CDR3, taken from reference TRBV19 and TRBJ2-5): DGGITQSPKYLFRKEGQNVTLSCEQNLNHDAMYWYRQDPGQGLRLIYYSQIVNDFQKGDIAEGYSVSREKKESFPLTVTSAQKNPTAFYLCASSRGTDAGQYFGPGTRLLVL.

In this sample, this clonotype turned up many times. This chain connects TRBV11-2 to TRBJ1-2, with a possible D match to TRBD1 (5 bases). The V gene's germline CDR1 is SGHAT and CDR2 FQNNGV. The length of the CDR3 is 13 residues. Trimming removed 5 bases from V and 5 bases from J, with 12 bases in between. Here the CDR3 DNA reads TGTGCCAGCAGCCCCCAGACAGAGTATGGCTACACCTTC. This codes for CASSPQTEYGYTF. Full variable domain (remainder filled in from reference TRBV11-2 and TRBJ1-2): EAGVAQSPRYKIIEKRQSVAFWCNPISGHATLYWYQQILGQGPKLLIQFQNNGVVDDSQLPKDRFSAERLKGVDSTLKIQPAKLEDSAVYLCASSPQTEYGYTFGSGTRLTVV.

The genes are TRBV6-2 or TRBV6-3 and TRBJ2-7; a possible D gene is TRBD1 (6 bases). Trimming removed 7 bases at V and 4 bases at J, with 23 bases between. The length of the CDR3 is 16 residues. CDR1 and CDR2 from the germline V gene are MNHEY and SVGEGT. CDR3 in DNA: TGTGCCAGCAAGTCTTTGGAGGTTATCGGGACATACGAGCAGTACTTC. Encoded protein: CASKSLEVIGTYEQYF.